A selection of T cell receptor beta chains follows, all from one sample in a study of cytomegalovirus exposure and HLA in healthy donors. Sequenced by immunoSEQ multiplex PCR; TCRdb stores in-frame clones only, minus some. The listing records about 99,000 clones. Sequencing input: PBMCs. The receptor set was obtained from a man aged 40-49 years in good health and CMV-seronegative. Each CDR3 is given with its conserved first and last residue. D genes are given only for firm matches.

>TRBJ1-1|TRBV6-5|NA
TGTGCCAGCAGTTACTCTTGGTCTATGAACACTGAAGCTTTCTTT
CASSYSWSMNTEAFF
>TRBJ2-5|TRBV2|NA
TGTGCCAGCAGTGATCGGGAGCTAGTGAGAGAGACCCAGTACTTC
CASSDRELVRETQYF
>TRBJ1-5|TRBV19|TRBD1
TGTGCCAGTAGTACAATGGACAGGGGATCCAATCAGCCCCAGCATTTT
CASSTMDRGSNQPQHF
>TRBJ2-5|TRBV18|NA
TGTGCCAGCTCAAATACAGTTCACCAAGAGACCCAGTACTTC
CASSNTVHQETQYF
>TRBJ1-2|TRBV7-6|TRBD1
TGTGCCAGCAGCTTAGCCGGGACAGGGGGCCTCTATGGCTACACCTTC
CASSLAGTGGLYGYTF
>TRBJ2-1|TRBV29-1|TRBD2
TGCAGCGTTGCGACTAGCGGATTGGGGGAGCAGTTCTTC
CSVATSGLGEQFF
>TRBJ2-1|TRBV11-2|NA
TGTGCCAGCAGCCGAGCCCCTCTGGGGGCAGCAAACAATGAGCAGTTCTTC
CASSRAPLGAANNEQFF
>TRBJ2-2|TRBV7-2|TRBD2
TGTGCCAGCAGCTTAGGATCCAGCGGGGGGTTCACCGGGGAGCTGTTTTTT
CASSLGSSGGFTGELFF
>TRBJ2-7|TRBV14|NA
TGTGCCAGCAGTTTTGGTGGAGGGCGCGAGCAGTACTTC
CASSFGGGREQYF
>TRBJ2-7|TRBV4-3|NA
TGCGCCAGCAGCCAAGACAGTGGAGGGACCGAGCAGTACTTC
CASSQDSGGTEQYF
>TRBJ2-1|TRBV5-1|TRBD1
TGCGCCAGCATGCCGGGACAGGTCAGGGGTGAGCAGTTCTTC
CASMPGQVRGEQFF
>TRBJ2-2|TRBV5-4|TRBD2
TGTGCCAGCAGCTTGGCCAAGCGGGGGGCCTCCACCGGGGAGCTGTTTTTT
CASSLAKRGASTGELFF
>TRBJ1-2|TRBV7-2|TRBD1
TGTGCCAGCAGCAAGGACAGGGGGCACTATGGCTACACCTTC
CASSKDRGHYGYTF
>TRBJ2-7|TRBV27|TRBD1
TGTGCCAGCAGTTTCGGGACAGGGGGCGGCTCCTACGAGCAGTACTTC
CASSFGTGGGSYEQYF
>TRBJ2-7|TRBV5-1|NA
TGCGCCAGCAGCTTGTCTACCGGGACAACCCCATCCTACGAGCAGTACTTC
CASSLSTGTTPSYEQYF